These T cell receptor beta chains were read from a single sample in a study of T cell responses to AZD1222 COVID-19 vaccine. Sequencing used immunoSEQ multiplex PCR; TCRdb keeps in-frame clones, though not all of them. The sample includes tens of thousands of clones, roughly 80% of them seen just once. This specimen consisted of peripheral blood, obtained 28 days after the second AZD1222 dose. Receptors originate from an adult who received the AZD1222 COVID-19 vaccine. The CDR3 runs from the conserved cysteine through the conserved F or W. The D gene is left open where the match is weak. Size is stated for part of the rows, as once, few or many counts, or as a class when the clone is expanded.

CDR3nt,CDR3aa,v_gene,j_gene,d_gene,abundance
TGTGCCAGCAAAGGTAGCGGGGCTGCAGATACGCAGTATTTT,CASKGSGAADTQYF,TRBV27,TRBJ2-3,TRBD2,-
TGTGCCAGCAGAAGGACAGGGATTGAAGCTTTCTTT,CASRRTGIEAFF,TRBV12-3/TRBV12-4,TRBJ1-1,TRBD1,-
TGTGCCAGCAGCTTAGGAGCAAAAGAGACCCAGTACTTC,CASSLGAKETQYF,TRBV7-9,TRBJ2-5,-,-
TGTGCCAGCCATCGAAGCGGGGGGGACGAGACCCAGTACTTC,CASHRSGGDETQYF,TRBV28,TRBJ2-5,TRBD2,-
TGTGCCAGCAACGGACAGGGGGAGTCCGGAAACACCATATATTTT,CASNGQGESGNTIYF,TRBV6-5,TRBJ1-3,TRBD1,-
TGTGCCTGGAGTCTCCGGGACGGCATGTGGGGGGCCAACGTCCTGACTTTC,CAWSLRDGMWGANVLTF,TRBV30,TRBJ2-6,-,-
TGTGCCAGTCCTAATCGACAGGGAAAAAACGGCTACACCTTC,CASPNRQGKNGYTF,TRBV2,TRBJ1-2,TRBD1,-
TGCGCCAGCAGCTTGGTTAGTCTGGAAACTGAAGCTTTCTTT,CASSLVSLETEAFF,TRBV5-1,TRBJ1-1,-,-
TGTGCCAGCAGTTTGGAGACAGCCACAGATACGCAGTATTTT,CASSLETATDTQYF,TRBV27,TRBJ2-3,-,-
TGTGCCAGCAGCTTTGGGACAGGGGTGGAAGCCACTCAGTACTTC,CASSFGTGVEATQYF,TRBV7-3,TRBJ2-4,TRBD1,-
TGCAGTGCTAGTCCCCACAATGAGCAGTTCTTC,CSASPHNEQFF,TRBV20-1,TRBJ2-1,-,-
TGTGCCGCCGGGTGGATAGGCAATCAGCCCCAGCATTTT,CAAGWIGNQPQHF,TRBV6-5,TRBJ1-5,-,-
TGTGCCAGTAGCTGGACTAGCGGGTTAGTTGAGCAGTTCTTC,CASSWTSGLVEQFF,TRBV19,TRBJ2-1,TRBD2,-
TGTGCCTGGAGTGTATACGGGGACAGACCAACGCAGTACTTC,CAWSVYGDRPTQYF,TRBV30,TRBJ2-7,TRBD1,-
TGTGCCAGCAGTTACTTACTAAACACCGGGGAGCTGTTTTTT,CASSYLLNTGELFF,TRBV6-2/TRBV6-3,TRBJ2-2,-,few
TGTGCCAGCAGGCTGGGACGCACAGATCAGCCCCAGCATTTT,CASRLGRTDQPQHF,TRBV28,TRBJ1-5,-,-
TGTGCCACCAGTGCCCGGGACAGTCCAAATCAGCCCCAGCATTTT,CATSARDSPNQPQHF,TRBV24-1,TRBJ1-5,TRBD1,-
TGTGCCAGCAGTTTTCGGGCAGGGGGCATCTACGAGCAGTACTTC,CASSFRAGGIYEQYF,TRBV28,TRBJ2-7,TRBD1,-
TGTGCCAGCAGCGCCCTTACCCCTCCCGGGGAGCTGTTTTTT,CASSALTPPGELFF,TRBV9,TRBJ2-2,-,-
TGCGCCAGCAGCCATATACTCCGGGACATCGGTGAAAAACTGTTTTTT,CASSHILRDIGEKLFF,TRBV4-1,TRBJ1-4,-,-
TGCAGCGTCGGGGGATCCTCCTACAATGAGCAGTTCTTC,CSVGGSSYNEQFF,TRBV29-1,TRBJ2-1,-,-
TGTGCCAGCAGCCAAGTCGGCACTATCGGGCGGGCGGGGTCCTACAATGAGCAGTTCTTC,CASSQVGTIGRAGSYNEQFF,TRBV3-1/TRBV3-2,TRBJ2-1,-,few
TGTGCCAGCAGCCTCCCGGCCTACGAGCAGTACTTC,CASSLPAYEQYF,TRBV11-2,TRBJ2-7,-,-
TGTGCCAGTAGCCTGACAGGGAACACTGAAGCTTTCTTT,CASSLTGNTEAFF,TRBV19,TRBJ1-1,-,-
TGTGCCTGGACCATAGGGCCATACGGGGAGCTGTTTTTT,CAWTIGPYGELFF,TRBV30,TRBJ2-2,-,-
TGTGCCAGCTCACCGGGGTCGAGTGAGCAGTACTTC,CASSPGSSEQYF,TRBV18,TRBJ2-7,-,-
TGTGCCAGCAGCCTAATTATAGGGGTCCAGGAGCAGTACTTC,CASSLIIGVQEQYF,TRBV7-2,TRBJ2-7,-,-
TGTGCCAGCAGCTTAGATTCGAGTAGGGGGAGGTCCCGCACAGATACGCAGTATTTT,CASSLDSSRGRSRTDTQYF,TRBV11-2,TRBJ2-3,-,few
TGTGCCACCAGCAGAGATTTGGGGGACGGGGAGCTGTTTTTT,CATSRDLGDGELFF,TRBV15,TRBJ2-2,-,once
TGTGCCAGCAGTTTATTCGGGACAGGGGTTGAAAAACTGTTTTTT,CASSLFGTGVEKLFF,TRBV27,TRBJ1-4,TRBD1,-
TGTGCCACCGCGGTCGGGGCTAGCTATGGCTACACCTTC,CATAVGASYGYTF,TRBV27,TRBJ1-2,-,-
TGTGCCAGCAGTAGGGACTGGCCAAGGGCCCAGCATTTT,CASSRDWPRAQHF,TRBV6-5,TRBJ1-5,-,few
TGTGCCACCAGCCTGGGGACTAACTACGAGCAGTACTTC,CATSLGTNYEQYF,TRBV15,TRBJ2-7,TRBD2,-
TGTGCCTGGAGTGTGGTCGAGTGGACTGAAGCTTTCTTT,CAWSVVEWTEAFF,TRBV30,TRBJ1-1,-,-
TGTGCCAGCAGCTCACGAGGGGGCAATGAGCAGTTCTTC,CASSSRGGNEQFF,TRBV7-6,TRBJ2-1,-,-
TGTGCCAGCAGGTTGACAGGATCACCCTATGGCTACACCTTC,CASRLTGSPYGYTF,TRBV28,TRBJ1-2,-,-
TGTGCCAGCAGTTACTCGACAGGGGGGATGAACACTGAAGCTTTCTTT,CASSYSTGGMNTEAFF,TRBV6-5,TRBJ1-1,TRBD1,-
TGTGCCAGCAGCCAAGAAGGGTCCTGGGACAACTATGGCTACACCTTC,CASSQEGSWDNYGYTF,TRBV14,TRBJ1-2,-,-
TGTGCCACCACCGGGACAGGGAAAGATGAGCAGTTCTTC,CATTGTGKDEQFF,TRBV24-1,TRBJ2-1,TRBD1,-
TGTGCCAGCAGCGTAGATCCACAACAAGAGACCCAGTACTTC,CASSVDPQQETQYF,TRBV9,TRBJ2-5,-,-
TGTGCCAGCAGTGCCCGGGGACTAGATACAGATACGCAGTATTTT,CASSARGLDTDTQYF,TRBV2,TRBJ2-3,TRBD2,-
TGTGCCAGCACTAGAATGAGGGATGAGCAGTTCTTC,CASTRMRDEQFF,TRBV6-5,TRBJ2-1,-,-
TGTGCCAGCAGCGTAGACTTTACGGTCTCGGATACGCAGTATTTT,CASSVDFTVSDTQYF,TRBV9,TRBJ2-3,-,-